This T cell receptor (beta chain) appears in the sequencing data of a study of shared clonotypes between healthy human individuals. Findings and limits, study-wide: Unshared clonotypes carried lower generation probabilities than those common to all four donors. With a handful of donors compared, around 4.7% of naive CD4 clonotypes were shared. A generally larger estimated richness was seen in naive subsets than in memory subsets.

On this clone itself: No antigen is known for it.

Per germline, CDR1 GTSNPN and CDR2 SVGIG (reference sequence). V shed 1 base and J 0 bases; nucleotides not matched to a gene: 2. The length of the CDR3 is 14 residues. Repertoires were generated with immunoSEQ multiplex PCR, while TCRdb's copy carries only in-frame clones and drops some. The sample carries about a million clones, approximately 76% recorded once. This clonotype was sampled from a man in his late teens or twenties in good health. What was sequenced was memory CD4+ T cells sorted from blood. The subset was: CD45RA-negative fraction. The gene calls are TRBV30 and TRBJ1-2; 7 positions match TRBD1. CDR3 in amino acids: CAWSGDRANYGYTF. CDR3 sequence (DNA): TGTGCCTGGAGTGGGGACAGAGCTAACTATGGCTACACCTTC.